A selection of T cell receptor beta chains follows, all from one sample in a study of blood T cell repertoires in COVID-19. Clones were read by immunoSEQ multiplex PCR, and TCRdb kept only the in-frame ones, dropping some. This table holds 150,000 to 200,000 clones, 87% found once. The specimen was peripheral blood. Receptors originate from a man aged 55-75 years with active or convalescent COVID-19. Both conserved end residues are trimmed from each CDR3. Where a row states a size, it is once, few, many or the class of an expanded clone; other rows omit it.

>TRBJ1-5|TRBV27|-
ASSLGGDGRQPQH
>TRBJ2-5|TRBV27|-
ASSRSGQGETQY
>TRBJ2-6|TRBV25-1|-
ASSDGGAGANVLT
>TRBJ2-7|TRBV10-3|-
AISESSGGLSYEQY
>TRBJ1-3|TRBV7-6|-
ASSLTTGGGGNTIY
>TRBJ2-3|TRBV24-1|few
ATSDGAETSTDTQY
>TRBJ2-5|TRBV14|-
ASSPFSDRETQY
>TRBJ2-3|TRBV7-9|-
ASSTLAGEVKQY
>TRBJ1-2|TRBV28|-
ASSLVEGIYGYT
>TRBJ2-1|TRBV3-1/TRBV3-2|-
ASSQGREGEQF
>TRBJ2-3|TRBV2|once
ASSGGAPGTQY
>TRBJ2-2|TRBV6-5|-
ASSQYTLNTGELF
>TRBJ1-2|TRBV5-1|-
ASSLEPYNYGYT
>TRBJ1-6|TRBV2|-
ASSSPGQLSSYNSPLH
>TRBJ2-1|TRBV5-1|-
ASSLISGTYNEQF
>TRBJ2-7|TRBV3-1/TRBV3-2|once
ASSQDPGGTHPGQY
>TRBJ1-5|TRBV7-8|-
ASSSSRDRDESNQPQH
>TRBJ2-2|TRBV4-2|-
ASSRGLAGGPTGELF
>TRBJ1-2|TRBV5-1|-
ASSSSYYGYT
>TRBJ2-1|TRBV5-5|-
ASSYRDSFTFNEQF
>TRBJ2-7|TRBV5-1|once
ASSLDPSSYEQY
>TRBJ2-1|TRBV5-1|-
ASSLVEGGGSEQF
>TRBJ1-2|TRBV19|-
ASKTAALANYGYT
>TRBJ2-5|TRBV5-1|-
ASSFAGGQETQY
>TRBJ2-3|TRBV6-1|-
ASSEYSSSTDTQY
>TRBJ1-2|TRBV21-1|-
PRPAGGYNYGYT
>TRBJ1-6|TRBV19|-
ASAAGQGVYNSPLH
>TRBJ2-5|TRBV29-1|-
SVERTGETQY
>TRBJ1-3|TRBV9|-
ASSVERVSGNTIY
>TRBJ2-1|TRBV20-1|once
SASVRDRGYNEQF
>TRBJ1-2|TRBV4-1|-
ASSQGLQTNYGYT
>TRBJ1-4|TRBV2|-
ASRAGTGVEKLF
>TRBJ2-1|TRBV6-2/TRBV6-3|-
ASSLKGTGGNEQF
>TRBJ2-5|TRBV3-1/TRBV3-2|-
ASSHDMETQY
>TRBJ2-2|TRBV15|-
ATSSPLPPGPGQWAGGELF
>TRBJ2-7|TRBV5-1|-
ASSRQGGDEQY
>TRBJ2-7|TRBV10-2|-
ASKAGGPLSDSYEQY
>TRBJ2-7|TRBV27|-
ASSLSPGTGGYEQY
>TRBJ1-5|TRBV5-6|-
ASSAGPQLDQPQH
>TRBJ1-1|TRBV9|-
ASSEGARMNTEAF
>TRBJ2-7|TRBV18|-
ASSSLAGAQRSSYEQY
>TRBJ2-7|TRBV19|-
ASSIQSGPYEQY
>TRBJ1-5|TRBV19|-
ASNERRNQPQH
>TRBJ2-2|TRBV2|-
ASSVEGATGELF
>TRBJ1-6|TRBV27|-
ASSTGQGGAYNSPLH
>TRBJ2-1|TRBV3-1/TRBV3-2|-
ASSRSPSGLVYNEQF
>TRBJ1-2|TRBV19|-
ASSNLRERSGYT
>TRBJ1-1|TRBV4-1|-
ASSQDGTPRAF
>TRBJ2-7|TRBV5-1|once
ASSSRTGGDEQY